The next 32 T cell receptor beta chains were all read from a single sample in a study of graft-versus-host responses after intestinal transplantation. Data came from immunoSEQ multiplex PCR; TCRdb stores just in-frame clones and leaves some out. The sample has tens of thousands of clones, roughly 95% seen once. No antigen has been assigned to these receptors. This material consisted of unstimulated CD8+ T cells sorted from spleen or lymph node cells, taken before transplant. The source of these receptors is a human donor who was the organ donor for an intestinal transplant.

The DNA of the CDR3 is TGTGCCATCAGTGAGGACATTCCGGGTCCTCAATCACCCCTCCACTTT. The encoded protein is CAISEDIPGPQSPLHF. The V and J genes are TRBV10-3 and TRBJ1-6; D not certain. The CDR3 length is 16 residues. Per the germline V gene, CDR1 is ENHRY and CDR2 is SYGVKD. V was pared by 2 bases and J by 10 bases, with 18 bases between.

This chain links TRBV6-1 with TRBJ2-7; D may be TRBD1 or TRBD2 (5 bases each). The germline V and J ends were trimmed by 7 bases and 2 bases, with 15 bases remaining between them. Germline-derived CDR1 and CDR2 are MNHNS and SASEGT. The CDR3 length is 14 residues. CDR3 protein: CASIGSPGPYEQYF. The CDR3 coding sequence is TGTGCCAGCATCGGATCCCCGGGGCCCTACGAGCAGTACTTC.

The CDR3 DNA follows: TGCGCCAGCAGCCAAGACTCGGATAGCAATCAGCCCCAGCATTTT. Amino acid sequence: CASSQDSDSNQPQHF. The chain combines TRBV4-3 with TRBJ1-5; D gene ambiguous. The V end lost 0 bases, the J end lost 0 bases, and 6 bases lay between the germline ends. The CDR3 covers 15 residues. CDR1 LGHNA and CDR2 YSLEER come from the germline V gene.

This rearrangement joins TRBV6-5 to TRBJ2-5; the D call may be TRBD1 or TRBD2 (6 bases each). Germline lookup yields CDR1 MNHEY and CDR2 SVGAGI. Trimming stripped 6 bases from V and 1 base from J, with 15 bases between. This CDR3 is built from 15 residues. The CDR3 sequence is CASSHGGGLQETQYF. In DNA form, the CDR3 reads TGTGCCAGCAGCCACGGAGGGGGACTCCAAGAGACCCAGTACTTC.

This clone was seen just once. The V call is TRBV28, the J call TRBJ2-3; 9 nucleotides align to TRBD2. Germline trimming cut 8 bases from V and 3 bases from J; bases unmatched to any gene: 12. The CDR3 covers 16 residues. Germline V CDR1 and CDR2: MDHEN, SYDVKM. The CDR3 DNA reads as TGTGCCAGCGATGGCGGGGGGGCCCCTGCGACAGATACGCAGTATTTT. Translation gives CASDGGGAPATDTQYF.

The chain links TRBV5-6 to TRBJ2-3, with unresolved D. Trimming took 5 bases from V and 7 from J, leaving 11 bases between them. Looked up from germline, CDR1 is SGHDT and CDR2 is YYEEEE. This CDR3 region has 12 residues. CDR3 sequence: CASSRTANTQYF. The CDR3 DNA is TGTGCCAGCAGTCGGACCGCGAATACGCAGTATTTT.

The chain has TRBV7-9 and TRBJ1-1; unclear D gene. CDR1 is SEHNR and CDR2 is FQNEAQ in the germline V gene (reference sequence). Deletions cut 4 bases from V and 4 bases from J, with 4 bases between. The CDR3 contains 11 residues. The CDR3 spells CASSSGTEAFF. DNA of the CDR3: TGTGCCAGCAGCTCGGGCACTGAAGCTTTCTTT.

This clone was recorded a few times. V gene TRBV7-9 combines with J gene TRBJ2-2; D is uncertain. Per the germline V gene, CDR1 is SEHNR and CDR2 is FQNEAQ (reference sequence). This CDR3 region has 13 residues. V was cut by 5 bases and J by 2 bases, with 6 bases left in between. For the CDR3, the DNA is TGTGCCAGCAGCGCGACTAACACCGGGGAGCTGTTTTTT. This encodes CASSATNTGELFF.

CDR3: CAVELAGDEQFF. Written as DNA, the CDR3 is TGTGCCGTGGAACTAGCGGGCGATGAGCAGTTCTTC. The chain uses TRBV6-1 and TRBJ2-1, with 9 bases that match TRBD2. This CDR3 comprises 12 residues. Germline V lookup: CDR1 MNHNS, CDR2 SASEGT. The V and J ends lost 11 bases and 8 bases, in that order; junction bases with no gene match: 7.

This chain connects TRBV5-4 to TRBJ2-7, with TRBD2 matching over 10 bases. CDR1 is SGHNT and CDR2 is YYREEE in the germline V gene (reference sequence). This CDR3 contains 15 residues. J was trimmed by 0 bases and V by 3 bases; bases with no gene match: 3. The CDR3 region is CASSWTSGGSYEQYF. The CDR3 bases are TGTGCCAGCAGCTGGACTAGCGGAGGCTCCTACGAGCAGTACTTC.

This clone has just one count. This rearrangement joins TRBV7-6 to TRBJ2-1; no clear D. The CDR3 contains 12 residues. Trimming shortened V by 0 bases and J by 8 bases, and 5 bases separated the two germline ends. CDR1 is SGHVS, CDR2 FNYEAQ, per germline. In DNA, the CDR3 is TGTGCCAGCAGCTTAGCGTATGATGAGCAGTTCTTC. Its translation is CASSLAYDEQFF.

The chain has TRBV14 and TRBJ1-2; D gene uncertain. The CDR3 is 12 residues long. Trimming removed 4 bases at V and 6 bases at J, with 9 bases between. Germline V gene sequence: CDR1 SGHDN, CDR2 FVKESK. The CDR3 DNA reads as TGTGCCAGCAGCCCGGGCCCGGATGGCTACACCTTC. Residues: CASSPGPDGYTF.

This clone was detected only a few times. The chain recombines TRBV7-9 with TRBJ2-2; D perhaps matches TRBD1 (5 bases). Germline V gene lookup returns CDR1 SEHNR and CDR2 FQNEAQ (reference sequence). CDR3 length equals 13 residues. V lost 4 bases, J lost 3 bases, and 6 bases lay in between. The CDR3 nucleotides are TGTGCCAGCAGCTCAGGGTACACCGGGGAGCTGTTTTTT. It codes for CASSSGYTGELFF.

The rearrangement links TRBV19 to TRBJ2-7; tentative D call: TRBD1 (6 bases). The CDR3 has 15 amino acids. V was clipped by 0 bases and J by 6 bases, with 15 bases between them. Germline V gives CDR1 LNHDA, CDR2 SQIVND (reference sequence). CDR3 residues: CASSIDRQGTGEQYF. Written as DNA, the CDR3 is TGTGCCAGTAGTATAGATCGGCAGGGGACGGGCGAGCAGTACTTC.

This rearrangement joins TRBV27 to TRBJ2-7; no reliable D call. The ends were cut back, 2 bases at V and 3 bases at J, with 8 bases in the middle. The CDR3 is made up of 13 amino acids. The V gene's germline CDR1 is MNHEY and CDR2 SMNVEV (reference sequence). CDR3 sequence (DNA): TGTGCCAGCAGTTTAGGAGCCATCTACGAGCAGTACTTC. Translating it yields CASSLGAIYEQYF.

The V gene is TRBV30, the J gene TRBJ2-3; no clear D. Trimming left V 7 bases short and J 2 bases short, with 7 bases between. CDR1 is GTSNPN, CDR2 SVGIG, per germline (reference sequence). The length of the CDR3 is 11 residues. CDR3 bases: TGTGCCTATTACTTCACAGATACGCAGTATTTT. Encoded protein: CAYYFTDTQYF.

V is TRBV30 and J is TRBJ1-1; TRBD1 might be the D (5 bases). Germline V gene sequence: CDR1 GTSNPN, CDR2 SVGIG (reference sequence). The CDR3 is 13 amino acids. Trimming cost V 1 base and J 4 bases, with 10 bases left between them. The CDR3 nucleotides are TGTGCCTGGAGTGCAGGGAGAGGCACTGAAGCTTTCTTT. Its protein is CAWSAGRGTEAFF.

This chain uses TRBV27 with TRBJ1-1; D gene unclear. CDR1 is MNHEY and CDR2 is SMNVEV in the germline V gene (reference sequence). This CDR3 comprises 13 residues. Trimming stripped 7 bases from V and 5 bases from J, with 14 bases between. This chain's CDR3 is CASTAMGGTEAFF. In nucleotides, the CDR3 is TGTGCCAGCACCGCCATGGGTGGGACTGAAGCTTTCTTT.

The J gene is TRBJ1-1, the V gene TRBV29-1; D unclear. Germline CDR1 SQVTM, CDR2 ANQGSEA. The CDR3 extends over 12 amino acids. Deletions cut 3 bases from V and 4 bases from J, with 9 bases between. CDR3 region: CSVEGDPTEAFF. CDR3 nucleotides: TGCAGCGTTGAGGGAGACCCCACTGAAGCTTTCTTT.

The J gene is TRBJ1-5, the V gene TRBV5-8, with TRBD1 matching over 7 bases. Germline V gives CDR1 SGHTS, CDR2 YDEGEE. Germline trimming cut 5 bases from V and 0 bases from J; bases unmatched to any gene: 5. The CDR3 has 15 residues. CDR3 sequence (DNA): TGTGCCAGCAGGGAACAGGGGAGTAGCAATCAGCCCCAGCATTTT. It yields the protein CASREQGSSNQPQHF.

The chain carries TRBV25-1 and TRBJ1-3; D ambiguous. The CDR3 contains 15 residues. V lost 2 bases and J 0 bases, leaving 8 bases between the germline ends. Germline loops: CDR1 MGHDK, CDR2 SYGVNS. CDR3: CASSENKYSGNTIYF. DNA of the CDR3: TGTGCCAGCAGTGAAAATAAGTACTCTGGAAACACCATATATTTT.

The chain employs TRBV19 and TRBJ1-1; a weak D match, TRBD1 (5 bases). The germline gives CDR1 LNHDA, CDR2 SQIVND (reference sequence). V was pared by 2 bases and J by 3 bases, with 13 bases between. The CDR3 consists of 15 residues. The CDR3 sequence is CASSILRGGDTEAFF. The CDR3 nucleotides are TGTGCCAGTAGTATACTCCGGGGGGGAGACACTGAAGCTTTCTTT.

This chain joins TRBV27 and TRBJ1-2; D unclear. The CDR3 contains 13 residues. Trimming removed 4 bases at V and 7 bases at J, with 13 bases between. Germline V gene sequence: CDR1 MNHEY, CDR2 SMNVEV (reference sequence). The CDR3 bases are TGTGCCAGCAGTTCCACAATCTGGAGTGGCTACACCTTC. Amino acid sequence: CASSSTIWSGYTF.

This clone was seen only once. The J gene is TRBJ2-7, the V gene TRBV5-5; D might be TRBD1 (5 bases). Trimming removed 0 bases from V and 4 bases from J, with 8 bases in between. CDR1 and CDR2 (germline): SGHKS, YYEKEE (reference sequence). The CDR3 sequence is 13 residues long. CDR3 in DNA: TGTGCCAGCAGCTTGGTGACAGAATACGAGCAGTACTTC. The encoded protein is CASSLVTEYEQYF.

The rearrangement uses TRBV5-5 and TRBJ1-6; perhaps TRBD1 as D (5 bases). In germline, CDR1 is SGHKS, CDR2 YYEKEE (reference sequence). Trimming removed 2 bases from V and 10 bases from J, with 16 bases in between. The CDR3 contains 15 residues. CDR3 in amino acids: CASSFFLPRGSPLHF. The CDR3 DNA reads TGTGCCAGCAGCTTTTTCCTCCCCCGGGGGTCACCCCTCCACTTT.

CDR3 bases: TGTGCCAGCAGTCTGGGGGCCTACGAGCAGTACTTC. It encodes CASSLGAYEQYF. This rearrangement joins TRBV6-5 to TRBJ2-7; D assignment may be TRBD1 or TRBD2 (5 bases each). Germline CDR1 is MNHEY and CDR2 is SVGAGI. V gave up 5 bases and J gave up 2 bases, with 7 bases separating them. CDR3 length: 12 amino acids.

The genes are TRBV7-9 and TRBJ2-5; D is undetermined. The J call is in doubt because the DNA end fits TRBJ2-7 better. This CDR3 spans 16 amino acids. Germline V gene data show CDR1 as SEHNR and CDR2 as FQNEAQ (reference sequence). The chain's CDR3 is CASSLSLGRRAHEQYF. CDR3 nucleotides: TGTGCCAGCAGCTTAAGCTTGGGCAGGAGAGCTCACGAGCAGTACTTC.

This clone came up once. V gene TRBV5-1 combines with J gene TRBJ1-1; TRBD1 matches 7 bases. The ends lost 3 bases at V and 5 bases at J; junction bases unmatched: 10. Germline-derived CDR1 and CDR2 are SGHRS and YFSETQ. The CDR3 is 15 residues long. The CDR3 loop reads CASSWATGTSTEAFF. The CDR3 nucleotides read TGCGCCAGCAGCTGGGCGACAGGGACCAGTACTGAAGCTTTCTTT.

This chain connects TRBV6-5 to TRBJ1-2; the match to TRBD1 covers 8 bases. Germline CDR1 MNHEY, CDR2 SVGAGI. Trimming removed 4 bases from V and 2 bases from J; junction bases left unmatched: 3. This CDR3 spans 14 amino acids. The CDR3 reads CASSFSGGNYGYTF. CDR3 in DNA: TGTGCCAGCAGTTTCTCAGGGGGCAACTATGGCTACACCTTC.

V usage is TRBV28 and J usage is TRBJ1-1; no clear D. This CDR3 is built from 12 residues. Germline-derived CDR1 and CDR2 are MDHEN and SYDVKM. V was clipped by 2 bases and J by 1 base, with 2 bases between them. CDR3 sequence (DNA): TGTGCCAGCAGTTTAACGAACACTGAAGCTTTCTTT. Encoded protein: CASSLTNTEAFF. The full variable domain, completed using reference TRBV28 and TRBJ1-1, is DVKVTQSSRYLVKRTGEKVFLECVQDMDHENMFWYRQDPGLGLRLIYFSYDVKMKEKGDIPEGYSVSREKKERFSLILESASTNQTSMYLCASSLTNTEAFFGQGTRLTVV.

The gene calls are TRBV7-8 and TRBJ1-4; a weak D match, TRBD1 (6 bases). This CDR3 comprises 15 residues. Trimming took 5 bases from V and 4 from J, leaving 14 bases between them. Germline V lookup: CDR1 SGHVS, CDR2 FQNEAQ. As DNA, the CDR3 is TGTGCCAGCAGCGGACACAGGGTCATTAATGAAAAACTGTTTTTT. Encoded protein: CASSGHRVINEKLFF.

This chain connects TRBV7-6 to TRBJ2-1, with 9 bases fitting TRBD2. Germline trimming cut 2 bases from V and 10 bases from J; bases unmatched to any gene: 6. Looked up from germline, CDR1 is SGHVS and CDR2 is FNYEAQ. The CDR3 is 14 amino acids. CDR3 region: CASSLRLAGPEQFF. The CDR3 DNA reads TGTGCCAGCAGCTTAAGGCTAGCGGGGCCGGAGCAGTTCTTC.